This T cell receptor (beta chain) appears in the sequencing data of a study of patients and donors after allogeneic stem cell transplantation. This CDR3 spans 15 amino acids. V shed 3 bases and J shed 5 bases, with 14 bases lying between them. Germline CDR1 DFQATT, CDR2 SNEGSKA (reference sequence). There are a few counts of this clonotype. TCRdb re-called the RT-PCR reads through MiXCR, storing one row per CDR3 protein. The sample shows approximately 88,000 distinct CDR3 sequences, roughly 5.2% of them seen only once. The TCR sequence derives from a human donor who was either an allogeneic HSCT recipient or a stem cell or donor lymphocyte infusion donor (not recorded which). It is not recorded whose cells these are; they may come from a transplant donor. The sample comprised blood, either unsorted or a sorted T cell fraction (not recorded which). The chain joins TRBV20-1 to TRBJ1-6; D is unresolved. The CDR3 region is CSARETGLDNSPLHF. The DNA of the CDR3 is TGCAGTGCTAGGGAGACCGGTCTCGATAATTCACCCCTCCACTTT.